This passage covers 14 T cell receptor beta chains from one sample sequenced in a study of Graves' ophthalmopathy and Graves' hyperthyroidism. Amplified TCR beta CDR3 regions were obtained using RNA transcripts as template. RT-PCR with HTBI primers came first, then second-round multiplex PCR. Each CDR3 protein gets one entry after TCRdb re-called the multiplex PCR reads with MiXCR. The sample holds over a million distinct CDR3 sequences, 35% to 40% seen once. Sequencing was carried out using peripheral blood or thyroid tissue (not recorded which). The receptors stem from an adult man with Graves' hyperthyroidism.

This clonotype has at least ten counts. V gene TRBV7-8 combines with J gene TRBJ2-5; the match to TRBD2 covers 8 bases. CDR3 length: 15 residues. Germline V gives CDR1 SGHVS, CDR2 FQNEAQ. The V gene end was trimmed by 3 bases and the J gene end by 3 bases; junction bases not matched to a gene: 6. The CDR3 sequence is CASSFSTAGEETQYF. CDR3 sequence (DNA): TGTGCCAGCAGCTTTTCAACAGCGGGGGAAGAGACCCAGTACTTC.

This clonotype was seen many times. V usage is TRBV10-1 and J usage is TRBJ2-7; TRBD2 aligns across 7 bases. Germline assignment: CDR1 WNHNN and CDR2 SYGVQD (reference sequence). With 0 bases clipped from V and 5 bases from J, the junction kept 7 bases outside the gene matches. The CDR3 consists of 15 residues. CDR3: CASSESGGVLNEQYF. The CDR3 bases are TGCGCCAGCAGTGAGTCTGGGGGGGTCTTGAACGAGCAGTACTTC.

This clonotype was seen at least ten times. The V and J genes are TRBV25-1 and TRBJ1-4; tentative D call: TRBD1 (6 bases). The CDR3 covers 15 residues. Germline values: CDR1 MGHDK, CDR2 SYGVNS. Deletions cut 6 bases from V and 8 bases from J, with 19 bases between. The CDR3 DNA is TGTGCCAGCAGGACAAAGACAGGAATCGAAGAAAAACTGTTTTTT. Protein: CASRTKTGIEEKLFF.

This clonotype was seen repeatedly, ten times or more. V gene TRBV7-9 combines with J gene TRBJ2-5; 8 nucleotides align to TRBD1. V shed 4 bases and J 4 bases; nucleotides not matched to a gene: 5. This CDR3 is 14 amino acids long. Germline lookup yields CDR1 SEHNR and CDR2 FQNEAQ (reference sequence). CDR3 loop: CASSSPGGLETQYF. The CDR3 nucleotides are TGTGCCAGCAGCTCCCCAGGGGGCCTAGAGACCCAGTACTTC.

The chain joins TRBV6-2 or TRBV6-3 to TRBJ2-7; D call uncertain. CDR1 is MNHEY, CDR2 SVGEGT, per germline. CDR3 length: 14 residues. Between the trimmed V and J ends, which lost 4 bases and 1 base, there was a span of 11 bases. The CDR3 bases are TGTGCCAGCAGTTCCCCACCAATTTCCTACGAGCAGTACTTC. It is translated as CASSSPPISYEQYF.

In this sample, this clonotype turned up many times. This chain joins TRBV24-1 and TRBJ1-5; the match to TRBD1 covers 8 bases. The CDR3 is 14 residues long. Germline V lookup: CDR1 KGHDR, CDR2 SFDVKD. CDR3 loop: CANAGQVGVRPQHF. The CDR3 region has the DNA TGTGCGAACGCGGGACAGGTGGGGGTAAGGCCCCAGCATTTT.

This clonotype came up many times. The rearrangement uses TRBV29-1 and TRBJ1-2; 12 nucleotides agree with TRBD1. The CDR3 loop spans 14 amino acids. Germline lookup yields CDR1 SQVTM and CDR2 ANQGSEA. After removal of 4 bases from V and 2 bases from J, the junction contained 2 bases not matched to a gene. DNA for the CDR3: TGCAGCGTTGGAGGGACAGGGGGCAACTATGGCTACACCTTC. Encoded protein: CSVGGTGGNYGYTF.

This clonotype was observed many times. The V gene is TRBV4-1, the J gene TRBJ2-7; D unclear. V was trimmed by 1 base and J by 2 bases, leaving 12 bases between them. The CDR3 length is 15 residues. Germline V CDR1 and CDR2: MGHRA, YSYEKL. The CDR3 protein is CASSQVGGGAYEQYF. The CDR3 nucleotides are TGCGCCAGCAGCCAAGTGGGCGGCGGTGCCTACGAGCAGTACTTC.

J is TRBJ2-5 and V is TRBV14; possibly TRBD1 or TRBD2 for D (5 bases each). Germline CDR1 reads SGHDN; CDR2 reads FVKESK. This CDR3 has 17 amino acids. Trimming left V 4 bases short and J 2 bases short, with 20 bases between. The CDR3 coding sequence is TGTGCCAGCAGCCCCGAGGGGTCGGTACGAGATCAAGAGACCCAGTACTTC. As protein: CASSPEGSVRDQETQYF.

Comments on this clonotype: This may come from a read error, since a much larger clone is one base off. The chain combines TRBV5-1 with TRBJ1-1, with no clear D. V dropped 1 base and J dropped 1 base, with 11 bases sitting between them. Germline CDR1 is SGHRS and CDR2 is YFSETQ. The CDR3 length is 15 residues. CDR3 loop: CASSLSARANTEAFF. CDR3 DNA sequence: TGCGCCAGCAGCTTGTCGGCGAGGGCGAACACTGAAGCTTTCTTT.

The rearrangement links TRBV20-1 to TRBJ2-2; TRBD2 matches 14 bases. CDR1 and CDR2 from the germline V gene are DFQATT and SNEGSKA (reference sequence). The length of the CDR3 is 15 residues. Trimming cost V 5 bases and J 6 bases; bases outside gene matches: 5. CDR3 amino acids: CSAVTSGRAAGELFF. The DNA for the CDR3 is TGCAGTGCTGTGACTAGCGGGAGGGCCGCCGGGGAGCTGTTTTTT.

This clonotype has a count of ten or more. The CDR3 sequence: CSATTVYSNQPQHF. The CDR3 region has the DNA TGCAGTGCGACGACCGTTTATAGCAATCAGCCCCAGCATTTT. V gene TRBV20-1 combines with J gene TRBJ1-5; no reliable D call. This CDR3 region has 14 residues. CDR1 and CDR2 (germline): DFQATT, SNEGSKA (reference sequence). V was cut by 6 bases and J by 0 bases, with 12 bases left in between.

As to this clonotype: This could be a read error, since a much larger clone is one nucleotide away. The chain combines TRBV12-3 or TRBV12-4 with TRBJ2-5; maybe TRBD1 (5 bases). The CDR3 runs 15 residues. The CDR3 sequence: CASSATGALQETQHF. The DNA of the CDR3 is TGTGCCAGCAGCGCCACAGGAGCCCTCCAAGAGACCCAGCACTTC.

This chain uses TRBV7-6 with TRBJ1-3; D not resolved. Germline V gives CDR1 SGHVS, CDR2 FNYEAQ. The V end was cut by 3 bases, the J end by 7 bases, with 10 bases between. The CDR3 is 13 residues long. CDR3 coding DNA: TGTGCCAGCAGCTTGGGCAGGAAGAACACCATATATTTT. Protein sequence: CASSLGRKNTIYF. Supplemented by reference TRBV7-6 and TRBJ1-3, the full variable domain reads GAGVSQSPRYKVTKRGQDVALRCDPISGHVSLYWYRQALGQGPEFLTYFNYEAQQDKSGLPNDRFSAERPEGSISTLTIQRTEQRDSAMYRCASSLGRKNTIYFGEGSWLTVV.